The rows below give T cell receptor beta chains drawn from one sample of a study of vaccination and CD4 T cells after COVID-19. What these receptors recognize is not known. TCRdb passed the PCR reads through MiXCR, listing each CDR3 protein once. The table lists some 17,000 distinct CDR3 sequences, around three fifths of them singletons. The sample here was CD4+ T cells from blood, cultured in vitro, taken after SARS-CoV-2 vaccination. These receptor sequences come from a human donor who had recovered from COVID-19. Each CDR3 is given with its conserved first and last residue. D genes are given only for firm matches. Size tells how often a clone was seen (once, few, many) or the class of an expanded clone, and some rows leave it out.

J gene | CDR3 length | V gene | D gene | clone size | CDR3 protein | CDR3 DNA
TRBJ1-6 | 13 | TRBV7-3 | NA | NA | CASSLNGNSPLHF | TGTGCCAGCAGCTTGAATGGTAATTCACCCCTCCACTTT
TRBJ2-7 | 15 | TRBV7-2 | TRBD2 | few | CASSTRLAVQYEQYF | TGTGCCAGCAGCACAAGACTAGCGGTACAGTACGAGCAGTACTTC
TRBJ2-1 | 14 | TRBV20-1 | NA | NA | CSARVAGMGNEQFF | TGCAGTGCTAGAGTGGCGGGGATGGGCAATGAGCAGTTCTTC
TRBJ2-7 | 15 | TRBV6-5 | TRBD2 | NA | CASSYLAGVPSEQYF | TGTGCCAGCAGTTACCTAGCGGGAGTCCCTTCCGAGCAGTACTTC
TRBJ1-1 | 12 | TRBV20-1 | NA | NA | CSARDVKFEAFF | TGCAGTGCTAGAGATGTAAAGTTTGAAGCTTTCTTT
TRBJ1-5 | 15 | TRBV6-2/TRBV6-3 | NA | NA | CASSYGTPSNQPQHF | TGTGCCAGCAGTTACGGAACACCGAGCAATCAGCCCCAGCATTTT
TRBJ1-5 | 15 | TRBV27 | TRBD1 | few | CASSSRQGASQPQHF | TGTGCCAGCAGTTCCCGACAGGGGGCAAGTCAGCCCCAGCATTTT
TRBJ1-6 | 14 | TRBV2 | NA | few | CASSVGQGRSPLHF | TGTGCCAGCAGTGTCGGGCAGGGAAGGTCACCCCTCCACTTT
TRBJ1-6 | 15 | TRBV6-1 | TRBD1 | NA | CASKATGTDYSPLHF | TGTGCCAGCAAGGCCACCGGGACAGATTATTCACCCCTCCACTTT
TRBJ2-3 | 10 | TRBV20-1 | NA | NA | CSASPRDPYF | TGCAGTGCAAGCCCCAGGGATCCGTATTTT
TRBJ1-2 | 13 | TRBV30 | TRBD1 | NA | CAWARDRAYGYTF | TGTGCCTGGGCCCGGGACAGGGCCTATGGCTACACCTTC
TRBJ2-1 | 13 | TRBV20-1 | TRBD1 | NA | CSAPRTGKREQFF | TGCAGTGCTCCTCGGACAGGGAAACGTGAGCAGTTCTTC
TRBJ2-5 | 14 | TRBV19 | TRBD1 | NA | CASSMDRVSETQYF | TGTGCCAGTAGTATGGACAGGGTGTCGGAGACCCAGTACTTC
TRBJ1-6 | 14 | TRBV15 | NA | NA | CATSSEGRGSPLHF | TGTGCCACCAGCAGTGAGGGACGAGGATCACCCCTCCACTTT
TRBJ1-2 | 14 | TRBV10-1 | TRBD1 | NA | CASSPKQGDYGYTF | TGCGCCAGCAGCCCTAAACAGGGGGACTATGGCTACACCTTC
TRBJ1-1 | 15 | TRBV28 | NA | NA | CASSQSGGRHTEAFF | TGTGCCAGCAGTCAGAGCGGGGGCAGGCACACTGAAGCTTTCTTT
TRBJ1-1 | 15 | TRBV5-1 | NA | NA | CASRAQQGMNTEAFF | TGCGCCAGCAGGGCGCAACAGGGTATGAACACTGAAGCTTTCTTT
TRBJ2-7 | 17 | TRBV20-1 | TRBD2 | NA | CSARRGTSGYEGYEQYF | TGCAGTGCTCGTAGGGGGACTAGCGGCTATGAGGGCTACGAGCAGTACTTC
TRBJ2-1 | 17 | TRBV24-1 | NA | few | CATSDPSKGPSGNEQFF | TGTGCCACCAGTGACCCTAGTAAGGGCCCGTCAGGAAATGAGCAGTTCTTC
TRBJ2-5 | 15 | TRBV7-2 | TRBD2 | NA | CASSFGLAGSKTQYF | TGTGCCAGCAGCTTCGGGTTAGCGGGGTCGAAGACCCAGTACTTC
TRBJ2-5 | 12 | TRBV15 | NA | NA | CATSRDQETQYF | TGTGCCACCAGCAGAGACCAAGAGACCCAGTACTTC
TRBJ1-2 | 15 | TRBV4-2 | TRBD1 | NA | CASSQVTTGVYGYTF | TGTGCCAGCAGCCAAGTTACGACAGGGGTCTATGGCTACACCTTC
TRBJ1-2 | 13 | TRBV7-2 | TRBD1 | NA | CASSSQGALGYTF | TGTGCCAGCAGCTCACAGGGGGCGCTTGGCTACACCTTC
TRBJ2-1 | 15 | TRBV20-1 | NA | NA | CSARAGDFLYNEQFF | TGCAGTGCTAGAGCTGGGGACTTCCTTTACAATGAGCAGTTCTTC
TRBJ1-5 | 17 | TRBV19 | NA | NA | CASRPEGVWSRNQPQHF | TGTGCCAGTAGGCCGGAGGGCGTATGGAGTCGCAATCAGCCCCAGCATTTT
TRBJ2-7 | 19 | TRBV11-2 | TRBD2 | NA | CASSSIRGTSDRLRGEQYF | TGTGCCAGCAGCTCCATTCGTGGGACTAGCGACCGGTTGCGGGGCGAGCAGTACTTC
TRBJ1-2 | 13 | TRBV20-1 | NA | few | CSARDTTRRDYTF | TGCAGTGCTAGAGATACCACTAGGCGGGACTACACCTTC
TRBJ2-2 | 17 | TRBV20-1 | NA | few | CSASDGFAEQDTGELFF | TGCAGTGCTAGTGACGGTTTCGCGGAGCAAGACACCGGGGAGCTGTTTTTT
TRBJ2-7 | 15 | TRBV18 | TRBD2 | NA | CASSGLAGGSYEQYF | TGTGCCAGCTCAGGACTAGCGGGGGGCTCCTACGAGCAGTACTTC
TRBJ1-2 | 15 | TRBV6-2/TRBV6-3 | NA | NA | CASSYFTGANYGYTF | TGTGCCAGCAGTTACTTCACCGGAGCTAACTATGGCTACACCTTC
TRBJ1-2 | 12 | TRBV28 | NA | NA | CASSTANYGYTF | TGTGCCAGCTCGACAGCTAACTATGGCTACACCTTC
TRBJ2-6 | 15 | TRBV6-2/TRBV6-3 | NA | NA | CASSRDHSGANVLTF | TGTGCCAGCAGTCGGGATCACTCTGGGGCCAACGTCCTGACTTTC
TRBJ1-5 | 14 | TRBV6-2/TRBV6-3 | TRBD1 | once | CASSRRGSNQPQHF | TGTGCCAGCAGTCGCAGGGGGAGCAATCAGCCCCAGCATTTT
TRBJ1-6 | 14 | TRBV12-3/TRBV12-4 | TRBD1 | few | CASTIQGIGSPLHF | TGTGCCAGCACCATACAGGGGATCGGTTCACCCCTCCACTTT
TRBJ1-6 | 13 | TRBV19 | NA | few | CASSIQGASPLHF | TGTGCCAGTAGTATACAGGGTGCCTCACCCCTCCACTTT